Below are 20 T cell receptor beta chains sequenced from a single sample in a study of T-cell memory formation after mild COVID-19. TCRdb processed the 5' RACE reads anew with MiXCR; each CDR3 protein has one entry. This table has about 410,000 distinct CDR3 sequences, around 17% appearing once. Sequenced input: PBMCs or a T cell subset sorted from them (not recorded which). These receptors were collected from a man younger than 30 who had mild COVID-19 (a few samples of this study predate the infection). Cell type and time point are not known.

Many counts were recorded for this clonotype. V and J are TRBV7-9 and TRBJ2-1; D ambiguous. The germline V gene has CDR1 SEHNR and CDR2 FQNEAQ (reference sequence). Between the trimmed V and J ends, which lost 5 bases and 7 bases, there was a span of 12 bases. This CDR3 has 13 residues. The CDR3 DNA reads TGTGCCAGCAGCCCAAATCATGGGAATGAGCAGTTCTTC. The encoded protein is CASSPNHGNEQFF.

J is TRBJ1-1 and V is TRBV3-1, with D unresolved. CDR1 and CDR2 (germline): LGHDT, YNNKEL (reference sequence). This CDR3 is built from 14 residues. V lost 1 base and J lost 3, with 9 bases in between. In DNA, the CDR3 is TGTGCCAGCAGCCAAGGCTTCTGGGACACTGAAGCTTTCTTT. This encodes CASSQGFWDTEAFF.

This clonotype was counted between two and nine times. V is TRBV28 and J is TRBJ2-1, with 8 nucleotides matching TRBD1. The trim removed 5 bases at V and 3 bases at J, leaving 9 bases unmatched. This CDR3 comprises 16 residues. The germline V gene has CDR1 MDHEN and CDR2 SYDVKM. The CDR3 coding sequence is TGTGCCAGCAGTCCGCAGGCAGGGGGCGTCTACAATGAGCAGTTCTTC. Protein: CASSPQAGGVYNEQFF. Combining the CDR3 with reference TRBV28 and TRBJ2-1 gives the whole variable domain DVKVTQSSRYLVKRTGEKVFLECVQDMDHENMFWYRQDPGLGLRLIYFSYDVKMKEKGDIPEGYSVSREKKERFSLILESASTNQTSMYLCASSPQAGGVYNEQFFGPGTRLTVL.

The V gene is TRBV12-3 or TRBV12-4, the J gene TRBJ2-4; D is unresolved. Trimming took off 1 base at V and 1 base at J, with 8 bases between the two ends. CDR3 length: 15 amino acids. As DNA, the CDR3 is TGTGCCAGCAGTTTAGGCCACGAGGCCAAAAACATTCAGTACTTC. Its protein product is CASSLGHEAKNIQYF.

The chain uses TRBV5-1 and TRBJ2-3; no reliable D call. Trimming removed 7 bases at V and 0 bases at J, with 9 bases between. The germline V gene encodes CDR1 SGHRS and CDR2 YFSETQ. This CDR3 has 13 amino acids. CDR3 loop: CASGGTSTDTQYF. CDR3 sequence (DNA): TGCGCCAGCGGCGGCACTAGCACAGATACGCAGTATTTT.

J is TRBJ1-1 and V is TRBV24-1, with D maybe TRBD1 (5 bases). V gave up 4 bases and J gave up 8 bases, with 13 bases separating them. The CDR3 totals 13 residues. The germline gives CDR1 KGHDR, CDR2 SFDVKD. CDR3 amino acids: CATSEESGTEAFF. CDR3 bases: TGTGCCACCAGTGAGGAATCCGGGACGGAAGCTTTCTTT.

This sequence joins TRBV6-2 or TRBV6-3 and TRBJ2-1; D is possibly TRBD1 or TRBD2 (5 bases each). With 5 bases removed from V and 14 bases from J, the gap between germline ends came to 22 bases. Germline assignment: CDR1 MNHEY and CDR2 SVGEGT. CDR3 length: 14 amino acids. The CDR3: CASSLGTPLQRKFF. CDR3 in DNA: TGTGCCAGCAGTCTCGGGACGCCCTTACAACGGAAGTTCTTC.

This chain uses TRBV5-1 with TRBJ1-2; 9 nucleotides match TRBD1. J gave up 1 base and V 4 bases, and 8 bases lay outside the gene matches. CDR3 length: 16 amino acids. Germline-derived CDR1 and CDR2 are SGHRS and YFSETQ. The CDR3 DNA follows: TGCGCCAGCAGCAAACGGACAGGGGCCCGTAACTATGGCTACACCTTC. Translating it yields CASSKRTGARNYGYTF.

The chain is built from TRBV25-1 and TRBJ2-7; D gene uncertain. Trimming took off 2 bases at V and 3 bases at J, with 11 bases between the two ends. Looked up from germline, CDR1 is MGHDK and CDR2 is SYGVNS. The CDR3 covers 14 residues. The CDR3 protein is CASSEVCGDYEQYV. DNA of the CDR3: TGTGCCAGCAGTGAAGTCTGTGGGGACTACGAGCAGTACGTC.

This rearrangement joins TRBV18 to TRBJ2-3, with 11 bases aligning to TRBD1. In germline, CDR1 is KGHSH, CDR2 LQKENI. The CDR3 runs 16 residues. V trimming: 3 bases; J trimming: 4 bases; junction bases outside the gene matches: 6. The DNA for the CDR3 is TGTGCCAGCTCACCGAGGGACAGGGGGTACGCAGATACGCAGTATTTT. The encoded protein is CASSPRDRGYADTQYF.

CDR3 region: CASSPGDSRDTEAFF. The DNA of the CDR3 is TGTGCCAGCAGCCCTGGGGACAGCCGGGACACTGAAGCTTTCTTT. The rearrangement uses TRBV7-9 and TRBJ1-1, with 7 bases identical to TRBD1. V gave up 5 bases and J gave up 3 bases; unmatched junction bases: 9. CDR3 length equals 15 residues. Germline V gene data show CDR1 as SEHNR and CDR2 as FQNEAQ (reference sequence). Supplemented by reference TRBV7-9 and TRBJ1-1, the full variable domain reads DTGVSQNPRHKITKRGQNVTFRCDPISEHNRLYWYRQTLGQGPEFLTYFQNEAQLEKSRLLSDRFSAERPKGSFSTLEIQRTEQGDSAMYLCASSPGDSRDTEAFFGQGTRLTVV.

The V call is TRBV7-2, the J call TRBJ2-5; D unresolved. CDR1 and CDR2 from the germline V gene are SGHTA and FQGNSA. The ends were cut back, 5 bases at V and 5 bases at J, with 18 bases in the middle. CDR3 length: 15 amino acids. The chain's CDR3 is CASSTWITIGETQYF. In nucleotides, the CDR3 is TGTGCCAGCAGCACCTGGATCACGATTGGGGAGACCCAGTACTTC.

In its sample, this clonotype was seen a few times. The chain recombines TRBV5-6 with TRBJ1-2; D is unresolved. The V and J ends lost 6 bases and 7 bases respectively, with 16 bases between them. The CDR3 length is 13 residues. Germline CDR1 SGHDT, CDR2 YYEEEE. The CDR3, as DNA: TGTGCCAGCACCGTGGGCTGGACGGGTGGCTACACCTTC. Protein sequence: CASTVGWTGGYTF.

This clonotype appeared a few times. The rearrangement joins TRBV4-3 to TRBJ2-3, with 15 nucleotides matching TRBD2. V lost 4 bases to trimming and J lost 0 bases; unmatched junction nucleotides: 11. This CDR3 contains 20 residues. CDR1 is LGHNA, CDR2 YSLEER, per germline. CDR3 bases: TGCGCCAGCAGCCGGGAAACCGGGACTAGCGGGGGGTATAGCACAGATACGCAGTATTTT. Its translation is CASSRETGTSGGYSTDTQYF.

V and J are TRBV5-1 and TRBJ2-6; no reliable D call. Per germline, CDR1 SGHRS and CDR2 YFSETQ. V lost 2 bases and J lost 3, with 6 bases in between. CDR3 length equals 14 residues. CDR3 region: CASSFQGGANVLTF. CDR3 nucleotides: TGCGCCAGCAGCTTTCAAGGTGGGGCCAACGTCCTGACTTTC.

This clonotype was detected a few times. This chain joins TRBV4-3 and TRBJ1-2; 7 nucleotides line up with TRBD1. The germline gives CDR1 LGHNA, CDR2 YSLEER. V gave up 1 base and J gave up 1 base; unmatched junction bases: 6. CDR3 length equals 16 residues. CDR3 in amino acids: CASSQAGTEINYGYTF. The CDR3 DNA reads as TGCGCCAGCAGCCAAGCGGGGACAGAAATTAACTATGGCTACACCTTC.

This clonotype was observed a few times. V is TRBV7-8 and J is TRBJ2-7; 9 bases agree with TRBD2. Germline loops: CDR1 SGHVS, CDR2 FQNEAQ. V gave up 5 bases and J gave up 4 bases; unmatched junction bases: 3. The CDR3 loop spans 13 amino acids. The CDR3 reads CASSLSGSYEQYV. In DNA, the CDR3 is TGTGCCAGCAGCCTTAGCGGGAGTTACGAGCAGTACGTC.

This rearrangement joins TRBV7-2 to TRBJ2-7; D uncertain. The V gene lost 5 bases and the J gene lost 6 bases, with 11 bases spanning the gap. In germline, CDR1 is SGHTA, CDR2 FQGNSA. This CDR3 is 12 amino acids long. The CDR3 sequence is CASSLTDGEQYF. DNA of the CDR3: TGTGCCAGCAGCCTGACCGACGGCGAGCAGTACTTC.

The rearrangement links TRBV7-8 to TRBJ2-7; 8 bases fit TRBD2. V lost 4 bases and J lost 4; bases outside the gene matches: 6. In germline, CDR1 is SGHVS, CDR2 FQNEAQ. CDR3 length equals 14 residues. The CDR3 DNA is TGTGCCAGCAGCTCCCTTCGGGGGGGGTACGAGCAGTACTTC. Amino acids: CASSSLRGGYEQYF.

The J gene is TRBJ2-4, the V gene TRBV6-5, with D possibly TRBD1 on 6 matching bases. Trimming cost V 6 bases and J 0 bases, with 21 bases left between them. Germline CDR1 MNHEY, CDR2 SVGAGI. The CDR3 is 18 amino acids. CDR3: CASSPGQPIFVAKNIQYF. The CDR3, as DNA: TGTGCCAGCAGCCCGGGACAACCTATCTTCGTAGCCAAAAACATTCAGTACTTC.